The rows below give T cell receptor beta chains drawn from one sample of a study of blood T cell repertoires in COVID-19. Profiling relied on immunoSEQ multiplex PCR, and the TCRdb table lists in-frame clones only, not all of them. The sample yields around 72,000 clones, 65% to 85% seen once. Sequences were obtained from peripheral blood. The receptors stem from a woman aged 55-70 years with acute or convalescent COVID-19. Both conserved end residues are part of each CDR3. Fields, in order: D gene, clone size, J gene, V gene, CDR3 protein, CDR3 DNA. The D gene is left open where the match is weak. Some rows have no size entry. The others give once, few or many, or a class for an expanded clone.

>NA|few|TRBJ2-4|TRBV30
CAWGGVAKNIQYF
TGTGCCTGGGGCGGGGTAGCCAAAAACATTCAGTACTTC
>NA|NA|TRBJ2-3|TRBV9
CASSSSLALNTDTQYF
TGTGCCAGCAGTTCCTCCCTAGCGCTCAACACAGATACGCAGTATTTT
>TRBD1|NA|TRBJ2-3|TRBV11-3
CASSLGQGPTDTQYF
TGTGCCAGCAGCTTAGGACAGGGACCCACAGATACGCAGTATTTT
>NA|NA|TRBJ1-1|TRBV6-5
CASSPDRRRTEAFF
TGTGCCAGCAGTCCCGACAGGAGAAGGACTGAAGCTTTCTTT
>TRBD2|NA|TRBJ2-1|TRBV5-1
CASSSGVRNEQFF
TGCGCCAGTTCTAGCGGAGTTAGGAATGAGCAGTTCTTC
>NA|NA|TRBJ2-7|TRBV7-2
CASSYSGNPSYEQYF
TGTGCCAGCTCATACTCGGGGAATCCCTCCTACGAGCAGTACTTC
>NA|once|TRBJ2-3|TRBV6-5
CASSTATDTQYF
TGTGCCAGCAGTACAGCCACAGATACGCAGTATTTT
>NA|NA|TRBJ1-1|TRBV7-9
CASSPLGQRNTEAFF
TGTGCCAGCAGCCCTCTCGGACAGAGGAACACTGAAGCTTTCTTT
>TRBD2|NA|TRBJ2-7|TRBV28
CASRTTSGGPYEQYF
TGTGCCAGCAGAACGACTAGCGGGGGACCCTACGAGCAGTACTTC
>NA|NA|TRBJ1-2|TRBV6-5
CASSPGTTNDYGYTF
TGTGCCAGCAGTCCCGGGACAACCAATGACTATGGCTACACCTTC
>NA|many|TRBJ1-4|TRBV6-1
CASSEPEFGGNEKLFF
TGTGCCAGCAGTGAACCCGAGTTCGGGGGTAATGAAAAACTGTTTTTT
>NA|NA|TRBJ2-3|TRBV5-1
CASSFGSSDTQYF
TGCGCCAGCAGCTTTGGTAGCAGCGATACGCAGTATTTT
>TRBD1|NA|TRBJ1-1|TRBV19
CASKGTANTEAFF
TGTGCCAGTAAAGGGACAGCGAACACTGAAGCTTTCTTT
>NA|NA|TRBJ1-2|TRBV27
CASSKTGSQYGYTF
TGTGCCAGCAGCAAAACCGGGTCCCAATATGGCTACACCTTC
>NA|NA|TRBJ2-1|TRBV5-4
CASSLIGGSYNEQFF
TGTGCCAGCAGCTTGATAGGAGGGAGTTACAATGAGCAGTTCTTC
>TRBD1|NA|TRBJ1-2|TRBV27
CASSSRQGLNYGYTF
TGTGCCAGCAGTTCCAGACAGGGCTTGAACTATGGCTACACCTTC
>NA|NA|TRBJ1-2|TRBV5-4
CASSSQGNGYTF
TGTGCCAGCAGCTCTCAGGGAAACGGCTACACCTTC
>NA|NA|TRBJ2-1|TRBV11-1
CASSLLSGDSGNEQFF
TGTGCCAGCAGCTTATTATCCGGGGACTCTGGCAATGAGCAGTTCTTC
>NA|NA|TRBJ1-2|TRBV11-2
CASSHRDKLDGYTF
TGTGCCAGCAGCCACCGGGACAAACTGGATGGCTACACCTTC
>TRBD2|once|TRBJ2-2|TRBV7-2
CASSLVVGGAGGELFF
TGTGCCAGCAGCTTAGTGGTCGGGGGGGCCGGCGGGGAGCTGTTTTTT
>TRBD2|NA|TRBJ2-3|TRBV7-2
CASSFAQLARSTDTQYF
TGTGCCAGCAGCTTCGCCCAACTAGCGAGGAGCACAGATACGCAGTATTTT
>NA|NA|TRBJ2-1|TRBV7-2
CASSHGLGRHNEQFF
TGTGCCAGCAGCCACGGCTTAGGCAGGCACAATGAGCAGTTCTTC
>NA|once|TRBJ1-1|TRBV4-1
CASSYSLLGHMNTEAFF
TGCGCCAGCAGCTACTCCCTTTTGGGACACATGAACACTGAAGCTTTCTTT
>NA|NA|TRBJ1-2|TRBV5-6
CASSFWGRSYGYTF
TGTGCCAGCAGCTTCTGGGGGCGCAGCTATGGCTACACCTTC